This is a list of T cell receptor beta chains from one sample in a study of shared clonotypes between healthy human individuals. Profiling relied on immunoSEQ multiplex PCR, and the TCRdb table lists in-frame clones only, not all of them. The table has approximately 2.5 million clones, about 92% seen once. The specimen sequenced was naive CD4+ T cells sorted from blood. Receptors were obtained from a man aged 18 to 35 in good health. The CDR3 runs from the conserved cysteine through the conserved F or W. The D gene is left open where the match is weak. Size values are once, few and many counts, or a class for expanded clones, and some rows have none.

CDR3 length: 16; D gene: NA; J gene: TRBJ1-5; V gene: TRBV15; clone size: NA; CDR3 protein: CATSRDRRYSNQPQHF; CDR3 DNA: TGTGCCACCAGCAGAGACCGGAGATATAGCAATCAGCCCCAGCATTTT
CDR3 length: 15; D gene: NA; J gene: TRBJ2-7; V gene: TRBV7-2; clone size: NA; CDR3 protein: CASSLSRDRSYEQYF; CDR3 DNA: TGTGCCAGCAGCTTATCTCGCGACAGGTCTTACGAGCAGTACTTC
CDR3 length: 14; D gene: TRBD1; J gene: TRBJ2-3; V gene: TRBV30; clone size: NA; CDR3 protein: CAWERTGHTDTQYF; CDR3 DNA: TGTGCCTGGGAAAGGACAGGACACACAGATACGCAGTATTTT
CDR3 length: 14; D gene: TRBD1; J gene: TRBJ2-3; V gene: TRBV6-1; clone size: NA; CDR3 protein: CASRGGLGTDTQYF; CDR3 DNA: TGTGCCAGCAGAGGGGGCCTCGGCACAGATACGCAGTATTTT
CDR3 length: 15; D gene: NA; J gene: TRBJ2-2; V gene: TRBV7-9; clone size: NA; CDR3 protein: CASSPFGGKIGELFF; CDR3 DNA: TGTGCCAGCAGCCCTTTTGGGGGCAAGATCGGGGAGCTGTTTTTT
CDR3 length: 13; D gene: NA; J gene: TRBJ2-7; V gene: TRBV19; clone size: NA; CDR3 protein: CASSGPSSYEQYF; CDR3 DNA: TGTGCCAGTTCCGGGCCCAGCTCCTACGAGCAGTACTTC
CDR3 length: 14; D gene: TRBD1; J gene: TRBJ2-7; V gene: TRBV5-6; clone size: once; CDR3 protein: CASSPVGQVYEQYF; CDR3 DNA: TGTGCCAGCAGCCCCGTGGGACAGGTCTACGAGCAGTACTTC
CDR3 length: 12; D gene: NA; J gene: TRBJ1-2; V gene: TRBV4-1; clone size: few; CDR3 protein: CASSQVGVGYTF; CDR3 DNA: TGCGCCAGCAGCCAAGTGGGGGTTGGCTACACCTTC
CDR3 length: 16; D gene: NA; J gene: TRBJ2-7; V gene: TRBV6-5; clone size: NA; CDR3 protein: CASSYSGRGAQGEQYF; CDR3 DNA: TGTGCCAGCAGTTACTCGGGTCGGGGGGCGCAGGGCGAGCAGTACTTC
CDR3 length: 18; D gene: TRBD2; J gene: TRBJ2-3; V gene: TRBV5-4; clone size: NA; CDR3 protein: CASSLGPGLAGGTDTQYF; CDR3 DNA: TGTGCCAGCAGCTTGGGACCGGGACTAGCGGGGGGAACAGATACGCAGTATTTT
CDR3 length: 13; D gene: NA; J gene: TRBJ2-3; V gene: TRBV5-1; clone size: NA; CDR3 protein: CASSSHGTDTQYF; CDR3 DNA: TGCGCCAGCAGCTCACACGGTACAGATACGCAGTATTTT
CDR3 length: 14; D gene: TRBD1; J gene: TRBJ1-4; V gene: TRBV7-2; clone size: NA; CDR3 protein: CASSPTGAVLKLFF; CDR3 DNA: TGTGCCAGCAGCCCGACAGGGGCCGTACTAAAACTGTTTTTT
CDR3 length: 12; D gene: NA; J gene: TRBJ2-5; V gene: TRBV6-6; clone size: few; CDR3 protein: CASSYTQETQYF; CDR3 DNA: TGTGCCAGCAGTTACACCCAAGAGACCCAGTACTTC
CDR3 length: 16; D gene: TRBD1; J gene: TRBJ2-7; V gene: TRBV6-5; clone size: NA; CDR3 protein: CASSYSRQGASDEQYF; CDR3 DNA: TGTGCCAGCAGTTACTCCCGACAGGGGGCCAGCGACGAGCAGTACTTC
CDR3 length: 12; D gene: NA; J gene: TRBJ2-7; V gene: TRBV7-9; clone size: NA; CDR3 protein: CASSLVFYEQYF; CDR3 DNA: TGTGCCAGCAGCTTAGTGTTTTACGAGCAGTACTTC
CDR3 length: 13; D gene: NA; J gene: TRBJ1-1; V gene: TRBV6-5; clone size: NA; CDR3 protein: CASKGYLNTEAFF; CDR3 DNA: TGTGCCAGCAAGGGGTATCTGAACACTGAAGCTTTCTTT
CDR3 length: 15; D gene: NA; J gene: TRBJ2-7; V gene: TRBV6-1; clone size: NA; CDR3 protein: CASSEEGLSSYEQYF; CDR3 DNA: TGTGCCAGCAGTGAAGAGGGGCTTTCCTCCTACGAGCAGTACTTC
CDR3 length: 13; D gene: NA; J gene: TRBJ1-2; V gene: TRBV5-6; clone size: NA; CDR3 protein: CASSIREGYGYTF; CDR3 DNA: TGTGCCAGCAGCATCAGGGAGGGCTATGGCTACACCTTC
CDR3 length: 13; D gene: NA; J gene: TRBJ1-2; V gene: TRBV11-2; clone size: NA; CDR3 protein: CASSLRANYGYTF; CDR3 DNA: TGTGCCAGCAGCCTCCGAGCTAACTATGGCTACACCTTC
CDR3 length: 15; D gene: NA; J gene: TRBJ1-4; V gene: TRBV5-4; clone size: NA; CDR3 protein: CASSRGGSTNEKLFF; CDR3 DNA: TGTGCCAGCAGCCGCGGGGGGAGTACGAATGAAAAACTGTTTTTT
CDR3 length: 14; D gene: NA; J gene: TRBJ1-4; V gene: TRBV18; clone size: NA; CDR3 protein: CASSPSQSNEKLFF; CDR3 DNA: TGTGCCAGCTCACCGTCTCAGAGTAATGAAAAACTGTTTTTT
CDR3 length: 17; D gene: NA; J gene: TRBJ2-7; V gene: TRBV7-9; clone size: once; CDR3 protein: CASSFKVEGAKSYEQYF; CDR3 DNA: TGTGCCAGCAGCTTTAAGGTGGAGGGGGCTAAATCCTACGAGCAGTACTTC
CDR3 length: 16; D gene: TRBD2; J gene: TRBJ2-6; V gene: TRBV7-2; clone size: NA; CDR3 protein: CASSFGSGAGANVLTF; CDR3 DNA: TGTGCCAGCAGCTTTGGTAGCGGGGCTGGGGCCAACGTCCTGACTTTC
CDR3 length: 15; D gene: TRBD1; J gene: TRBJ2-7; V gene: TRBV9; clone size: NA; CDR3 protein: CASSVDVRGWYEQYF; CDR3 DNA: TGTGCCAGCAGCGTAGACGTCAGGGGGTGGTACGAGCAGTACTTC
CDR3 length: 15; D gene: TRBD1; J gene: TRBJ2-2; V gene: TRBV28; clone size: NA; CDR3 protein: CASSSRGRLTGELFF; CDR3 DNA: TGTGCCAGCAGTTCCAGGGGGCGCCTCACCGGGGAGCTGTTTTTT
CDR3 length: 14; D gene: TRBD1; J gene: TRBJ1-6; V gene: TRBV10-2; clone size: NA; CDR3 protein: CASSWDRDNSPLHF; CDR3 DNA: TGCGCCAGCAGTTGGGACAGGGATAATTCACCCCTCCACTTT
CDR3 length: 16; D gene: NA; J gene: TRBJ2-7; V gene: TRBV10-3; clone size: NA; CDR3 protein: CAISESVGRNPYEQYF; CDR3 DNA: TGTGCCATCAGTGAGTCGGTAGGAAGGAATCCCTACGAGCAGTACTTC
CDR3 length: 12; D gene: TRBD2; J gene: TRBJ2-7; V gene: TRBV28; clone size: NA; CDR3 protein: CASRGDHYEQYF; CDR3 DNA: TGTGCCAGCCGGGGGGACCACTACGAGCAGTACTTC
CDR3 length: 14; D gene: NA; J gene: TRBJ2-2; V gene: TRBV9; clone size: NA; CDR3 protein: CASSPPGTPGELFF; CDR3 DNA: TGTGCCAGCAGCCCCCCAGGGACCCCCGGGGAGCTGTTTTTT
CDR3 length: 17; D gene: TRBD1; J gene: TRBJ1-4; V gene: TRBV10-3; clone size: NA; CDR3 protein: CAISEPKTGTGKEKLFF; CDR3 DNA: TGTGCCATCAGTGAGCCGAAAACCGGGACAGGGAAGGAAAAACTGTTTTTT
CDR3 length: 15; D gene: TRBD1; J gene: TRBJ1-5; V gene: TRBV27; clone size: NA; CDR3 protein: CASTSGQGNSQPQHF; CDR3 DNA: TGTGCCAGCACCTCGGGACAGGGAAATAGCCAGCCCCAGCATTTT
CDR3 length: 16; D gene: NA; J gene: TRBJ1-5; V gene: TRBV6-6; clone size: NA; CDR3 protein: CASSYGSQSSNQPQHF; CDR3 DNA: TGTGCCAGCAGTTACGGATCTCAGTCTAGCAATCAGCCCCAGCATTTT
CDR3 length: 14; D gene: NA; J gene: TRBJ1-5; V gene: TRBV25-1; clone size: NA; CDR3 protein: CASSETGTGQPQHF; CDR3 DNA: TGTGCCAGCAGTGAAACGGGAACAGGTCAGCCCCAGCATTTT
CDR3 length: 11; D gene: NA; J gene: TRBJ1-1; V gene: TRBV6-1; clone size: few; CDR3 protein: CASSEQSGAFF; CDR3 DNA: TGTGCCAGCAGTGAACAGTCCGGAGCTTTCTTT
CDR3 length: 14; D gene: NA; J gene: TRBJ1-1; V gene: TRBV18; clone size: NA; CDR3 protein: CASSPPVDRPEAFF; CDR3 DNA: TGTGCCAGCTCACCACCGGTAGACCGCCCTGAAGCTTTCTTT
CDR3 length: 13; D gene: NA; J gene: TRBJ2-7; V gene: TRBV19; clone size: few; CDR3 protein: CASSIYRSYEQYF; CDR3 DNA: TGTGCCAGTAGTATCTACAGATCCTACGAGCAGTACTTC
CDR3 length: 14; D gene: NA; J gene: TRBJ1-1; V gene: TRBV5-1; clone size: NA; CDR3 protein: CASSGLGGRTEAFF; CDR3 DNA: TGCGCCAGCAGCGGGCTTGGGGGAAGGACTGAAGCTTTCTTT
CDR3 length: 16; D gene: NA; J gene: TRBJ2-1; V gene: TRBV6-5; clone size: NA; CDR3 protein: CASSSLVGGTYNEQFF; CDR3 DNA: TGTGCCAGCAGTTCCCTCGTGGGCGGTACCTACAATGAGCAGTTCTTC
CDR3 length: 16; D gene: NA; J gene: TRBJ1-1; V gene: TRBV6-5; clone size: NA; CDR3 protein: CASSYRGAVGYTEAFF; CDR3 DNA: TGTGCCAGCAGTTACAGGGGGGCCGTGGGGTACACTGAAGCTTTCTTT
CDR3 length: 15; D gene: TRBD1; J gene: TRBJ1-1; V gene: TRBV6-1; clone size: NA; CDR3 protein: CASSAGTGLNTEAFF; CDR3 DNA: TGTGCCAGCAGTGCCGGGACAGGATTGAACACTGAAGCTTTCTTT
CDR3 length: 15; D gene: NA; J gene: TRBJ1-6; V gene: TRBV5-6; clone size: NA; CDR3 protein: CASSLTQVKNSPLHF; CDR3 DNA: TGTGCCAGCAGCCTGACCCAAGTGAAGAATTCACCCCTCCACTTT
CDR3 length: 16; D gene: NA; J gene: TRBJ2-3; V gene: TRBV30; clone size: once; CDR3 protein: CAWSWGSGASTDTQYF; CDR3 DNA: TGTGCCTGGAGTTGGGGCAGTGGAGCTAGCACAGATACGCAGTATTTT
CDR3 length: 14; D gene: NA; J gene: TRBJ2-7; V gene: TRBV6-6; clone size: NA; CDR3 protein: CATAPRGTPYEQYF; CDR3 DNA: TGTGCCACCGCCCCCCGGGGTACGCCCTACGAGCAGTACTTC
CDR3 length: 11; D gene: NA; J gene: TRBJ2-1; V gene: TRBV7-2; clone size: NA; CDR3 protein: CASSYYNEQFF; CDR3 DNA: TGTGCCAGCAGCTATTACAATGAGCAGTTCTTC
CDR3 length: 13; D gene: NA; J gene: TRBJ2-7; V gene: TRBV5-1; clone size: NA; CDR3 protein: CASQEGSSYEQYF; CDR3 DNA: TGCGCCAGCCAGGAGGGGAGCTCCTACGAGCAGTACTTC
CDR3 length: 14; D gene: TRBD1; J gene: TRBJ1-1; V gene: TRBV10-3; clone size: NA; CDR3 protein: CATQGQGLNTEAFF; CDR3 DNA: TGTGCCACGCAGGGACAGGGGCTGAACACTGAAGCTTTCTTT
CDR3 length: 13; D gene: NA; J gene: TRBJ1-5; V gene: TRBV30; clone size: few; CDR3 protein: CAWSPNQGQPQHF; CDR3 DNA: TGTGCCTGGAGTCCGAACCAAGGTCAGCCCCAGCATTTT
CDR3 length: 14; D gene: NA; J gene: TRBJ1-4; V gene: TRBV6-6; clone size: NA; CDR3 protein: CASAEEATNEKLFF; CDR3 DNA: TGTGCCAGCGCTGAAGAGGCAACTAATGAAAAACTGTTTTTT
CDR3 length: 11; D gene: NA; J gene: TRBJ1-2; V gene: TRBV20-1; clone size: NA; CDR3 protein: CSAGGGYGYTF; CDR3 DNA: TGCAGTGCCGGAGGGGGGTATGGCTACACCTTC
CDR3 length: 14; D gene: TRBD1; J gene: TRBJ1-1; V gene: TRBV28; clone size: NA; CDR3 protein: CASSYDDRGTEAFF; CDR3 DNA: TGTGCCAGCAGTTATGACGACAGGGGGACTGAAGCTTTCTTT
CDR3 length: 14; D gene: NA; J gene: TRBJ2-7; V gene: TRBV9; clone size: NA; CDR3 protein: CASSFYLDSYEQYF; CDR3 DNA: TGTGCCAGCAGCTTCTACCTGGACTCCTACGAGCAGTACTTC
CDR3 length: 13; D gene: NA; J gene: TRBJ2-7; V gene: TRBV19; clone size: NA; CDR3 protein: CASSSTWANEQYF; CDR3 DNA: TGTGCCAGTAGTTCAACCTGGGCCAACGAGCAGTACTTC
CDR3 length: 13; D gene: NA; J gene: TRBJ2-7; V gene: TRBV5-1; clone size: NA; CDR3 protein: CASKDPLSYEQYF; CDR3 DNA: TGCGCCAGCAAGGACCCTCTGAGCTACGAGCAGTACTTC
CDR3 length: 15; D gene: NA; J gene: TRBJ1-2; V gene: TRBV4-1; clone size: NA; CDR3 protein: CASSQPNRERYGYTF; CDR3 DNA: TGCGCCAGCAGCCAACCGAACAGGGAACGTTATGGCTACACCTTC